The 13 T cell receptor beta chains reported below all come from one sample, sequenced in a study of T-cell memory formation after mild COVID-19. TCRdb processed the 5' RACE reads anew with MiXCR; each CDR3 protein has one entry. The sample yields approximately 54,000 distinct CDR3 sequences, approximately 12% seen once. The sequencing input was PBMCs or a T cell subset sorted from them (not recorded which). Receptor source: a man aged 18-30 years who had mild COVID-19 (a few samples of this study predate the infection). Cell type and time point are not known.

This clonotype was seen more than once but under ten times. CDR3 nucleotide sequence: TGCAGTGCTACGTTTCCGGGGGCTAACTATGGCTACACCTTC. Translating it yields CSATFPGANYGYTF. The chain uses TRBV20-1 and TRBJ1-2, with TRBD1 as a possible D gene (5 bases). Trimming removed 4 bases from V and 0 bases from J, with 12 bases in between. Germline lookup yields CDR1 DFQATT and CDR2 SNEGSKA (reference sequence). This CDR3 spans 14 amino acids.

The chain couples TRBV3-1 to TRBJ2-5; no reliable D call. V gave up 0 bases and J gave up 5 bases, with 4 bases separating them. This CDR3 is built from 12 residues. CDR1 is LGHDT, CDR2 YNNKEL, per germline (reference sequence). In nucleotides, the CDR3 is TGTGCCAGCAGCCAAGAAAGGGAGACCCAGTACTTC. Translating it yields CASSQERETQYF.

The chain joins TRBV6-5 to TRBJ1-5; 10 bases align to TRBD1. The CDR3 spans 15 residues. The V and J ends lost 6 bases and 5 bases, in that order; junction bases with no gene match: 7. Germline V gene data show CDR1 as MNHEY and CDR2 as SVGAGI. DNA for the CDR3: TGTGCCAGCAGCCTGACAGGGGGCGCATATCAGCCCCAGCATTTT. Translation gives CASSLTGGAYQPQHF.

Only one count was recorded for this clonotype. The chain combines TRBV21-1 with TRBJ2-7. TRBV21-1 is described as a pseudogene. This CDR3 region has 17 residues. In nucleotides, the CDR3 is TGTGCCAGCAGCAAAGTATCCGGACGGGCTCGGAAAGACGAGCAGTACGTC. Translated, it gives CASSKVSGRARKDEQYV.

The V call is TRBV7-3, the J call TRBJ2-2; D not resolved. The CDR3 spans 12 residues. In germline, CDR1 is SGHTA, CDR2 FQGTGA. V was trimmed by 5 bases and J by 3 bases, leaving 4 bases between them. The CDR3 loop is CASSTDTGELFF. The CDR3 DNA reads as TGTGCCAGCAGCACTGACACCGGGGAGCTGTTTTTT.

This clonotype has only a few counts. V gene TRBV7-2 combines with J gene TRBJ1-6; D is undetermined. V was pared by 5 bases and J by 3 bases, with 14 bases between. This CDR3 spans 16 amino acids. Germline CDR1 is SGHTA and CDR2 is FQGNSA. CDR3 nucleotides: TGTGCCAGCAGCCCCGGAAGTGGCAACTATAATTCACCCCTCCACTTT. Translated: CASSPGSGNYNSPLHF.

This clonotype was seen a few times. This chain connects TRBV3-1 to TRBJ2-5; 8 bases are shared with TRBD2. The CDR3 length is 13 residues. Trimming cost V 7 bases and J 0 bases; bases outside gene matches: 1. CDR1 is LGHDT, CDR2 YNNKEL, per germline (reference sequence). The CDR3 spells CASTGGHQETQYF. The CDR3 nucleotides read TGTGCCAGCACGGGGGGGCACCAAGAGACCCAGTACTTC.

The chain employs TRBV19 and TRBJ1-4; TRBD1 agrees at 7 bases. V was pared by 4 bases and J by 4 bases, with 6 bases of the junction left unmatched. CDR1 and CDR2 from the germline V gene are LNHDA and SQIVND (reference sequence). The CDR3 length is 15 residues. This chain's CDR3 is CASSTGQANNEKLFF. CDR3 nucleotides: TGTGCCAGTAGTACCGGACAGGCGAATAATGAAAAACTGTTTTTT.

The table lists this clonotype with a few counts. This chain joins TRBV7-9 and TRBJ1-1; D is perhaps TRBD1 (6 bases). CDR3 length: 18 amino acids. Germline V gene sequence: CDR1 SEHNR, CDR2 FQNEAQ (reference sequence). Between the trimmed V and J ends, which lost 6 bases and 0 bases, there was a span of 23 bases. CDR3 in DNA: TGTGCCAGCAGGCCGGGACATTCCAATGGGGGAATGAACACTGAAGCTTTCTTT. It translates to CASRPGHSNGGMNTEAFF. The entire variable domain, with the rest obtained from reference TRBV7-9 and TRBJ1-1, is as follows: DTGVSQNPRHKITKRGQNVTFRCDPISEHNRLYWYRQTLGQGPEFLTYFQNEAQLEKSRLLSDRFSAERPKGSFSTLEIQRTEQGDSAMYLCASRPGHSNGGMNTEAFFGQGTRLTVV.

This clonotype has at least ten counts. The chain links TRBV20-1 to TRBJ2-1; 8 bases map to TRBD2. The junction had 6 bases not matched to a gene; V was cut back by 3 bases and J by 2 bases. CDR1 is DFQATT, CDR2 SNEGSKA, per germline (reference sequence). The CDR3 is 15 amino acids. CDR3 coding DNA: TGCAGTGCTAGTCCAATGCGGGGGGCCTACAATGAGCAGTTCTTC. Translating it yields CSASPMRGAYNEQFF.

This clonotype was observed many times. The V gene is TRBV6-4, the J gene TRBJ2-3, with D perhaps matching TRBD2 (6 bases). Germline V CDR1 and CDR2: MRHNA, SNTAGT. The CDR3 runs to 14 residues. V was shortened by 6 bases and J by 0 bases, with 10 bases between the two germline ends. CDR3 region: CASRAGTSTDTQYF. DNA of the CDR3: TGTGCCAGCAGGGCCGGGACTAGCACAGATACGCAGTATTTT.

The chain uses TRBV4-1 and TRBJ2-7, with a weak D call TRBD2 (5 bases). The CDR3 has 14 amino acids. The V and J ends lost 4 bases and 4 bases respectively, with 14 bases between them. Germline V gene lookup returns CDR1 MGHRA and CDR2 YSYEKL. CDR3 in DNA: TGCGCCAGCAGCCCCCGATCCGGGGTTTACGAGCAGTACTTC. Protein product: CASSPRSGVYEQYF.

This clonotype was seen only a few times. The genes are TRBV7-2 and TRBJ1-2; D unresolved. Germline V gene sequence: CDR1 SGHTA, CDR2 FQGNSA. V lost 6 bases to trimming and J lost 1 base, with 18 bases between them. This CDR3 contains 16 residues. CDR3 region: CASSFSRTLINYGYTF. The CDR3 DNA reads TGTGCCAGCAGTTTCTCTCGGACGCTTATTAACTATGGCTACACCTTC.